This T cell receptor beta chain was profiled in a study of T-cell memory formation after mild COVID-19 (dated by TCRdb to the early 2020s). Notes on the research overall: TCR sequence clusters from the two donors were largely donor specific. In a couple of donors, T-cell clones that expanded and contracted after mild COVID-19 were followed by sequencing TCRalpha and TCRbeta repertoires longitudinally. The cohort was made up of two young adult volunteers, one female and one male, who were previously healthy. What the study reported, not specific to this receptor: Contracting CD4+ clones appeared mostly in the CM and EM memory subsets, whereas CD8+ clones were enriched in EMRA. Clones that contracted from day 15 to 85 showed balanced CD4/CD8 phenotypes, whereas a second wave of clones that expanded from day 15 to 37 leaned towards CD4+. SARS-CoV-2 specificity of the second-wave clones peaking on day 37 was not confirmed. Some responding clones were found in pre-infection memory, which suggests that pre-existing cross-reactive memory T cells took part in the SARS-CoV-2 response. Only two mild cases were covered by the study, and larger cohorts that include severe cases with pre-infection samples were considered necessary.

These reads were obtained on an Illumina NovaSeq 6000. TCRalpha and TCRbeta cDNA libraries were built by 5'RACE with constant-segment primers, adding sample barcodes and unique molecular identifiers. Trizol reagent was used to extract RNA from every sample. Amplification of the libraries took two PCR steps, and the second step added a second sample barcode plus Illumina TruSeq adapters. Libraries were sequenced on an Illumina NovaSeq with 2 x 150 bp paired-end reads. As for how the authors treated the data: Reads were demultiplexed and collapsed into UMI-guided consensus sequences with migec v1.2.7. Using mixcr v2.1.11, UMI consensuses were aligned to TRA and TRB V and J templates and then assembled into clonotypes. A clonotype was counted as expanded or contracted only when both edgeR and NoisET called the clonotype significant, with the noise models trained on biological replicates. edgeR calls used a false discovery rate-adjusted p below 0.01 and a log2 fold-change threshold of 1. PCA with hierarchical clustering of max-normalized trajectories of the 1000 most abundant clonotypes was used as exploratory dynamics analysis. Each responding clone was given a CD4 or CD8 phenotype based on the CD4+ and CD8+ repertoires, which had been sequenced separately. TCRdb redid the processing of the public reads, applying fastp at Q25 and MiXCR, and retained in-frame beta chains. CDR3 protein sequences are deduplicated, and each keeps its most common genes and DNA. The V and J calls and clone size are TCRdb's, not the authors'. Within this sample are 150,000 or so distinct CDR3 sequences, with roughly 15% of them counted one time only. The ten biggest clones cover roughly 15% of the sample.

PBMCs were isolated by Ficoll-Paque density gradient centrifugation. V loses 10 bases, J loses 3 bases, and the germline ends lie 13 bases apart. Counted from cysteine to phenylalanine, this CDR3 has 13 amino acids. Here the CDR3 DNA is all that survives: 39 bases in frame from base 1. The germline V gene provides CDR1 SNHLY and CDR2 FYNNEI. Details on this clonotype: This receptor's antigen is unknown. No base quality information exists; no much larger clone differs at one position.

The chain links TRBV2 with TRBJ1-5, with TRBD1 tentatively as D gene (6 bases match). This TCR came from an adult woman who had mild COVID-19 (a few samples of this study predate the infection). The sample titles of this study are shuffled in the database, so cell type and time point are left out; the donor was told from shared clones. Sequencing was done on a sample of PBMCs or a T cell subset sorted from them (not recorded which). The CDR3 protein: CAIKGEANQPQHF. The bases are TGTGCCATCAAGGGGGAAGCCAATCAGCCCCAGCATTTT. Full variable domain (CDR3 extended with the reference TRBV2 and TRBJ1-5 proteins): EPEVTQTPSHQVTQMGQEVILRCVPISNHLYFYWYRQILGQKVEFLVSFYNNEISEKSEIFDDQFSVERPDGSNFTLKIRSTKLEDSAMYFCAIKGEANQPQHFGDGTRLSIL.